This section outlines one T cell receptor beta chain sequence together with its context. Its target antigen remains unknown. No base quality information exists; no much larger clone differs at one position. TCR CDR3 regions were amplified from genomic DNA by multiplex PCR using the deep immunoSEQ assay. Extracted genomic DNA from each cell subset was distributed evenly across all wells of several immunoSEQ 96-well plates, and each plate was treated as a replicate. Each replicate PCR for sorted subsets received about 220 ng genomic DNA, equal to tens of thousands of T cell genomes. Purified libraries were quantified with a Qubit 3.0 fluorometer, sized on a Bioanalyzer 2100, and re-quantified with the KAPA Library Quantification kit. Every immunoSEQ 96-well plate was sequenced on a dedicated single-read 150-cycle Illumina NextSeq 550 flow cell. For the original study's pipeline: The immunoSEQ output contained only junctional sequences without quality scores, so filtering could not match that applied to full-length reads. To assign V/J genes and CDR3, sequences were annotated against IMGT germline references using PyIR, a Python wrapper for IgBLAST v1.9. Reads were filtered out if the reads had weak V/J assignments (E-value above 1e-6), no CDR3, stop codons, out-of-frame junctions, or ambiguous translated residues. V3J clonotypes were defined as sequences sharing the same inferred V gene, J gene, and CDR3 amino acid sequence. Percentage overlap between repertoires was computed as shared unique clonotypes divided by the size of the smaller repertoire. Three approaches were used to assess repertoire richness: RTK rarefaction, the Chao1 estimator, and Recon v2.1 estimates of unobserved clonotypes. Generation probabilities for all TCRbeta clonotypes obtained by the gDNA method from a handful of donors were computed using OLGA. TCRdb obtained this table from immuneACCESS and retained in-frame rearrangements with V and J assigned. These tables miss some clones; where compared with another copy, unresolved V genes account for less than half of the shortfall, and the remainder is unexplained. V, J and clone size were drawn from that table, and D and trimming were deduced from the DNA. The sample table holds hundreds of thousands of clones, of which around 73% were seen once. The leading ten clones occupy 1.5% to 2% of the sample.

The record originates from a study of shared clonotypes between healthy human individuals (dated by TCRdb to 2020 to 2021). Broadly, across the study: The cohort comprised a couple of women and a few men aged 18 to 49 years. For each donor, three plates each were used for CD4 naive and CD4 memory, two plates were used for CD8 naive, and one plate was used for CD8 memory. The study deeply sequenced blood TCR repertoires of about 5 healthy adults to estimate repertoire size and the extent of clonotype sharing between individuals. To increase sequencing depth and limit assay-specific biases, TCR repertoire library preparation and sequencing were carried out by different laboratories using diverse techniques. Leukapheresis yielded between about 0.85 and 10 billion PBMCs per donor.

Healthy HIV-negative adults with no recently reported acute infections or vaccinations were included as donors. Every donor was a Caucasian adult residing in Nashville, Tennessee, USA. CD4+ T cells were enriched by magnetic negative selection, after which naive cells were positively selected on CD45RA and the negative fraction was taken as the memory subset. Blood was obtained by leukapheresis, after which PBMCs were separated by Ficoll-Histopaque density gradient centrifugation and cryopreserved in liquid nitrogen vapor phase. Analytical flow cytometry was used to check the purity and quantity of every magnetically sorted T cell population. From each sorted fraction, genomic DNA was isolated and quantified by UV absorbance on a Nanodrop 2000c. Overall results and qualifications from the work: Rarefaction of sorted-subset datasets indicated incomplete sequencing despite the large sequencing depth. Sampling was restricted to blood, and TCR repertoires in tissues likely differ from the TCR repertoires found in blood. Because the study included only a small number of donors, the genetic and exposure-history diversity represented was limited. Naive subsets generally had larger estimated clonotype richness than memory subsets did. Compared with non-shared clonotypes, clonotypes shared by all four sorted-subset donors had higher generation probabilities. Around 5.4% of naive CD4, around 3.6% of naive CD8, about 2.5% of memory CD4, and approximately 0.4% of memory CD8 clonotypes were shared across four donors. Pairwise subsampling led to the expectation that sequencing depth would affect the degree of clonotype sharing among donors.

Input material: memory CD4+ T cells sorted from blood. What the cell subset or site label conveys for this sample: CD45RA-negative fraction. The sequence was obtained from a woman aged 30 to 39 in good health.

The DNA is TGTGCCAGCAGTTTAAAAGGGGTGAACACTGAAGCTTTCTTT. Protein translation: CASSLKGVNTEAFF. The V and J genes are TRBV27 and TRBJ1-1, with a weak D call of TRBD1 (5 bases match). V lost 2 bases and J lost 0 bases; the stretch between them is 7 bases long. The CDR1 and CDR2 encoded by the germline V gene (reference sequence) are MNHEY and SMNVEV. The CDR3 measures 14 amino acids from cysteine to phenylalanine. The entry retains the CDR3 DNA only, 42 bases that are in frame from base 1.